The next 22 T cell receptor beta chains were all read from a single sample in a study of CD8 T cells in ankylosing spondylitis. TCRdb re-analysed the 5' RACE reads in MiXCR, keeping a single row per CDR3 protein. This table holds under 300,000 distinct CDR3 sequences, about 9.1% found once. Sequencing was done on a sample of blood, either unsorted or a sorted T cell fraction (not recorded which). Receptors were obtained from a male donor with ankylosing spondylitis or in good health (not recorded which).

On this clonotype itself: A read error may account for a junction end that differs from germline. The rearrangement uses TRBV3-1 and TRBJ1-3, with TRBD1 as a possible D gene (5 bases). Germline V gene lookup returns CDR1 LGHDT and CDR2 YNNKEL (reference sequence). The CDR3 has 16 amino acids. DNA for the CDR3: TGTGCCTGCAGCCAAGATCAGGGCTACTCTGGAAACACCATATATTTT. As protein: CACSQDQGYSGNTIYF.

CDR3 DNA: TGTGCCAGTAGTGGACAGAACAAAGGGACCCAGTACTTC. This sequence encodes CASSGQNKGTQYF. This chain uses TRBV19 with TRBJ2-5; TRBD1 might be the D (6 bases). Germline CDR1 is LNHDA and CDR2 is SQIVND (reference sequence). This CDR3 has 13 residues. Trimming pared 5 bases from V and 7 bases from J, leaving 14 bases between.

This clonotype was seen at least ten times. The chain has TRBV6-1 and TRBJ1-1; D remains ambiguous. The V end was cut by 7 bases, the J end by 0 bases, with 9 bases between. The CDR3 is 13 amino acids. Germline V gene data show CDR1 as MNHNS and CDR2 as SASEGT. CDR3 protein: CASTTPVNTEAFF. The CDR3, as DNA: TGTGCCAGCACGACTCCCGTGAACACTGAAGCTTTCTTT.

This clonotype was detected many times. CDR3 sequence reads: CASSYANQPQHF. The CDR3 DNA is TGTGCCAGCAGCTATGCAAATCAGCCCCAGCATTTT. The gene calls are TRBV7-9 and TRBJ1-5, with no clear D. The V gene's germline CDR1 is SEHNR and CDR2 FQNEAQ (reference sequence). V was shortened by 4 bases and J by 4 bases, with 5 bases between the two germline ends. The length of the CDR3 is 12 residues.

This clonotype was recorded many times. CDR3 coding DNA: TGTGCCAGCTCCCGGGGACAGTACGACACTGAAGCTTTCTTT. This translates into CASSRGQYDTEAFF. This chain uses TRBV18 with TRBJ1-1; 7 bases align to TRBD1. The CDR3 is 14 residues long. Germline lookup yields CDR1 KGHSH and CDR2 LQKENI. Trimming at V came to 6 bases and at J to 3 bases, leaving 7 bases not matched to a gene.

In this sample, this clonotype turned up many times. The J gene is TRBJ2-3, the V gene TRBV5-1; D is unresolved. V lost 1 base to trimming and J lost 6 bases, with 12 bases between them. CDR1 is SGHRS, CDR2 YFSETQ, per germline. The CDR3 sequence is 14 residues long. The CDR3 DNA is TGCGCCAGCAGCTTGAGGCTCCCTCACGATACGCAGTATTTT. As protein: CASSLRLPHDTQYF.

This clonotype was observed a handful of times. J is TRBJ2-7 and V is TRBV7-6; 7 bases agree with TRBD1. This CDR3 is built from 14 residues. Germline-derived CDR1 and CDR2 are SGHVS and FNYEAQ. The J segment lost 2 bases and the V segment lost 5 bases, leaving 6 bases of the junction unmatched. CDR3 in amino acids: CASSRGQNTYEQYF. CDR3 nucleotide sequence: TGTGCCAGCAGCCGGGGACAGAACACCTACGAGCAGTACTTC. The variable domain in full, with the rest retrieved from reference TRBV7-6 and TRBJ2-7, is GAGVSQSPRYKVTKRGQDVALRCDPISGHVSLYWYRQALGQGPEFLTYFNYEAQQDKSGLPNDRFSAERPEGSISTLTIQRTEQRDSAMYRCASSRGQNTYEQYFGPGTRLTVT.

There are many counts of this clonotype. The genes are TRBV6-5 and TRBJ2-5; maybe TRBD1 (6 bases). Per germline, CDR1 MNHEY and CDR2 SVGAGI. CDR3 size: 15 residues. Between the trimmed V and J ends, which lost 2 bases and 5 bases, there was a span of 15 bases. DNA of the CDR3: TGTGCCAGCAGTTACACCTACAGGGCCCCGGAGACCCAGTACTTC. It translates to CASSYTYRAPETQYF.

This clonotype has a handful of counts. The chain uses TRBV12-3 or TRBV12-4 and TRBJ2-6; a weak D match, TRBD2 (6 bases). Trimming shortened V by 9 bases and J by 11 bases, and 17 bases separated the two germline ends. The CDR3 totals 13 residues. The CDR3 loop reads CASRDGQRDVLTF. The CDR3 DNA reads TGTGCCAGTAGAGATGGGCAGCGGGACGTCCTGACTTTC.

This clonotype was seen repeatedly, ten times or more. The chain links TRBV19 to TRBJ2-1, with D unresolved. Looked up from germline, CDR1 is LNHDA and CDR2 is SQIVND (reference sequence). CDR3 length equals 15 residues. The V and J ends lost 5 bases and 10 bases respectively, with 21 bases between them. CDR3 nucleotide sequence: TGTGCCAGTAGTTTTTCGTCCTATGTAGGATCCGAGCAGTTCTTC. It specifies CASSFSSYVGSEQFF.

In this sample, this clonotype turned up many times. The CDR3 DNA is TGCGCCAGCAGCTCAGGACTAGCGAAGGAGACCCAGTACTTC. Translating it yields CASSSGLAKETQYF. V usage is TRBV5-1 and J usage is TRBJ2-5; 9 bases match TRBD2. V shed 3 bases and J 5 bases; nucleotides not matched to a gene: 5. Looked up from germline, CDR1 is SGHRS and CDR2 is YFSETQ. The CDR3 runs to 14 residues.

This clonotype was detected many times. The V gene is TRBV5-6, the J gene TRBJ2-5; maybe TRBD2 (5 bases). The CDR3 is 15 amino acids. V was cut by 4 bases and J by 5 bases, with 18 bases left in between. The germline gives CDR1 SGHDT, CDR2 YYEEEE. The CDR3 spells CASSAGRWEQETQYF. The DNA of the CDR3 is TGTGCCAGCAGCGCTGGACGATGGGAGCAGGAGACCCAGTACTTC.

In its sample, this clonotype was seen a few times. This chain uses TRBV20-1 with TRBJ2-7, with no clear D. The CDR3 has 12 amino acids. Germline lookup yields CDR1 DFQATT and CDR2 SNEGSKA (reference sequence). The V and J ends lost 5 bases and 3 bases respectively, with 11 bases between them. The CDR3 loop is CSAAPRSYEQYF. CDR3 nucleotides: TGCAGTGCTGCTCCTCGGAGCTACGAGCAGTACTTC.

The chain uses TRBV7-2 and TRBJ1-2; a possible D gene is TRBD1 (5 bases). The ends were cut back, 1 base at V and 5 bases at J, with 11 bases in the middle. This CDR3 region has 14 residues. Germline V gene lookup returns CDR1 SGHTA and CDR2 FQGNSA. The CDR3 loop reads CASSLGGTLYGYTF. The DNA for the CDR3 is TGTGCCAGCAGCTTAGGAGGGACGCTGTATGGCTACACCTTC.

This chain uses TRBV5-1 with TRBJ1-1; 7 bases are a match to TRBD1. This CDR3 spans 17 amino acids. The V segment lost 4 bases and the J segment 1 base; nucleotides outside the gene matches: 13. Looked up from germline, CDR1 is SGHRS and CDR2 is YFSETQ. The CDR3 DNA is TGCGCCAGCAGCCGATTCGACAGGGATGGGGCGAACACTGAAGCTTTCTTT. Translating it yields CASSRFDRDGANTEAFF.

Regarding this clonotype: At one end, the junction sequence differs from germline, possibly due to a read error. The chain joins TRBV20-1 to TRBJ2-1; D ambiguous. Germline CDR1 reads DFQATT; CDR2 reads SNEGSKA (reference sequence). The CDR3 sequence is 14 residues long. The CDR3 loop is CSPRDRVAHNEKFF. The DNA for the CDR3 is TGCAGTCCTAGAGATAGGGTAGCCCACAATGAGAAGTTCTTC.

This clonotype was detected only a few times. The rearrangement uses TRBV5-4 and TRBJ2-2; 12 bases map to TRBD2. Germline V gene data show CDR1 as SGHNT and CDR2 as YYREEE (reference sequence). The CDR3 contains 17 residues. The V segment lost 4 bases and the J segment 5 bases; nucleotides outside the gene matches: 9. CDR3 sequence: CASSGGTSGPPTGELFF. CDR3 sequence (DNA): TGTGCCAGCAGCGGGGGGACTAGCGGGCCTCCGACCGGGGAGCTGTTTTTT.

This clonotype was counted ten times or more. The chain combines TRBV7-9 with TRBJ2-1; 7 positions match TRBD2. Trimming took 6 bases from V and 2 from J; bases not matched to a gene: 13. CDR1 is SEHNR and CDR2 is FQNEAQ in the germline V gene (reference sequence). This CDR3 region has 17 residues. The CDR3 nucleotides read TGTGCCAGCAGAAACCAACTAGCGACAAAAACCTACAATGAGCAGTTCTTC. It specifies CASRNQLATKTYNEQFF.

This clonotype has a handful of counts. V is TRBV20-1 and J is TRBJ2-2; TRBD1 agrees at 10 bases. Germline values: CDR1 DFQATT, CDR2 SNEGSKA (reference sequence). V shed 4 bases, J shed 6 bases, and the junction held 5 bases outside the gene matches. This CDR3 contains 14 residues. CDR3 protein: CSAISGTGAGELFF. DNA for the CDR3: TGCAGTGCTATCTCCGGGACAGGGGCCGGGGAGCTGTTTTTT.

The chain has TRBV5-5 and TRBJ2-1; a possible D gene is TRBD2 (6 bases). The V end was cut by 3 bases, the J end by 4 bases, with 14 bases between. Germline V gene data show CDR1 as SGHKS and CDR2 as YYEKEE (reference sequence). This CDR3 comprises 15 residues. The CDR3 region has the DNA TGTGCCAGCAGCTGGGGCGGGGCAGAGTACAATGAGCAGTTCTTC. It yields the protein CASSWGGAEYNEQFF.

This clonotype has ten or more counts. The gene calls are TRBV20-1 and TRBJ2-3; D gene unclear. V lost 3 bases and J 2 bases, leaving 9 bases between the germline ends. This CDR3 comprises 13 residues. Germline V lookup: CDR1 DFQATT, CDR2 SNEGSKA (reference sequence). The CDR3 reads CSASGDHTDTQYF. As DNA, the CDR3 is TGCAGTGCTAGTGGCGACCACACAGATACGCAGTATTTT.

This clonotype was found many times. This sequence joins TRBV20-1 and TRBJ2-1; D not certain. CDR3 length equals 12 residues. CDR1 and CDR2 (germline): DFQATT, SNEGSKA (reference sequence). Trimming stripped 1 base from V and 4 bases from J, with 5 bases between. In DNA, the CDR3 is TGCAGTGCTAGAGGGCTTTACAATGAGCAGTTCTTC. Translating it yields CSARGLYNEQFF.